This T cell receptor beta chain was captured by sequencing in a study of graft-versus-host responses after intestinal transplantation. As to this clone: What it binds is unknown.

Data came from immunoSEQ multiplex PCR; TCRdb stores just in-frame clones and leaves some out. This repertoire shows more than 65,000 clones, 75% to 90% found once; its top ten account for 0.39%. Germline V gives CDR1 SGHNT, CDR2 YYREEE (reference sequence). The CDR3 runs 12 residues. V lost 7 bases and J 4 bases, leaving 11 bases between the germline ends. Findings of the study overall: With peak circulating GvH clone levels came an association with early post-transplant HvG declines.

The chain uses TRBV5-4 and TRBJ2-5; tentatively, D is TRBD2 (5 bases). This material consisted of unstimulated CD4+ T cells sorted from spleen or lymph node cells, taken before transplant. The receptor was isolated from a human donor who was the organ donor for an intestinal transplant. The CDR3 reads CASGIAPETQYF. The CDR3 nucleotides are TGTGCCAGCGGCATAGCGCCAGAGACCCAGTACTTC.